This TCR beta chain was found in a study of shared clonotypes between healthy human individuals. Study-wide findings and caveats: Clonotype sharing across several donors was observed for roughly 5% of naive CD4 clonotypes. A limitation of the genetic and exposure-history diversity represented arose from few donors.

The CDR3 runs 11 residues. V was shortened by 3 bases and J by 8 bases, with 8 bases between the two germline ends. The germline V gene has CDR1 GTSNPN and CDR2 SVGIG (reference sequence). As for this clone: Its target is not known.

Across several immunoSEQ plates, the genomic DNA of each subset was split evenly. The method was immunoSEQ multiplex PCR; TCRdb's version includes in-frame clones alone and lacks a portion of them. The table shows 2 million to 2.5 million clones, with about 90% occurring only once. The sequenced material came from naive CD4+ T cells from PBMCs. Subset reported: CD45RA+ positively selected. The rearrangement uses TRBV30 and TRBJ2-1; perhaps TRBD1 as D (5 bases). This clonotype was obtained from a man aged 18 to 35 in good health. Some clones in this sample may be carry-over from other donors' samples. CDR3 in amino acids: CAWSRADEQFF. The CDR3 DNA reads as TGTGCCTGGAGCAGGGCCGATGAGCAGTTCTTC.